This TCR beta chain was identified in a study of T-cell reconstitution after alpha-beta-depleted transplantation in children. This clonotype was detected only once. The antigen is undetermined. Molecular barcoding with unique molecular identifiers was used for the TCRbeta library. One entry per CDR3 protein, called by TCRdb with MiXCR from the PCR reads. This table has some 450,000 distinct CDR3 sequences, over 40% appearing once. Study-wide points: Newly made T cells mostly supplied T-cell counts and diversity one year after transplant.

V gave up 6 bases and J gave up 0 bases, with 14 bases separating them. The germline V gene has CDR1 SEHNR and CDR2 FQNEAQ (reference sequence). The CDR3 loop spans 15 amino acids. The V gene is TRBV7-9, the J gene TRBJ1-2; a possible D gene is TRBD1 (6 bases). This specimen consisted of PBMCs, obtained before TCRalphabeta/CD19-depleted stem cell transplant. The TCR was taken from a girl aged 2-15 years with aplastic anemia, due to receive a stem cell transplant. CDR3 sequence (DNA): TGTGCCAGCAGACCGGACAGCCATACTAACTATGGCTACACCTTC. It is translated as CASRPDSHTNYGYTF.